The rows below give T cell receptor beta chains drawn from one sample of a study of vaccination effects on CD4 cells after COVID-19. The antigens these receptors bind are not known. Measured with immunoSEQ multiplex PCR; TCRdb has only the in-frame clones, and not every one. The data show tens of thousands of clones, roughly 66% seen once. Specimen: CD4+ T cells from PBMCs cultured with a peptide pool, collected before COVID-19 vaccination. The receptors stem from a human donor who had a prior SARS-CoV-2 infection. The CDR3 runs from the conserved cysteine through the conserved F or W. The order of the fields is V gene, J gene, CDR3 protein.

V: TRBV5-1; J: TRBJ2-7; CDR3: CASSPGQTPYYEQYF
V: TRBV27; J: TRBJ1-2; CDR3: CASSRDPFPGAPNYGYTF
V: TRBV7-3; J: TRBJ2-1; CDR3: CASSQTDSANNEQFF
V: TRBV4-3; J: TRBJ2-1; CDR3: CASSTGTSNTYNEQFF
V: TRBV11-3; J: TRBJ2-1; CDR3: CASSLGLAGYNEQFF
V: TRBV12-3/TRBV12-4; J: TRBJ1-5; CDR3: CASSLRDQPQHF
V: TRBV9; J: TRBJ2-1; CDR3: CASSPYSTSGTYNEQFF
V: TRBV30; J: TRBJ1-4; CDR3: CAWSGGQAQGAVFF
V: TRBV21-1; J: TRBJ1-2; CDR3: CASAIRRDRGPYGYTF
V: TRBV10-3; J: TRBJ2-2; CDR3: CAIRQLANTGELFF
V: TRBV4-1; J: TRBJ2-7; CDR3: CASSQVFVPYEQYF
V: TRBV5-4; J: TRBJ1-6; CDR3: CASSLWQGTNSPLHF
V: TRBV4-2; J: TRBJ2-7; CDR3: CASSQDQYRRTEQYF
V: TRBV18; J: TRBJ2-3; CDR3: CASSRIAGGTTDTQYF
V: TRBV7-9; J: TRBJ2-7; CDR3: CASSLYEGSSYEQYF
V: TRBV3-1/TRBV3-2; J: TRBJ1-5; CDR3: CASSFLGNQPQHF
V: TRBV15; J: TRBJ1-2; CDR3: CATSRDPGFGYTF
V: TRBV10-3; J: TRBJ2-1; CDR3: CAISATGSSYNEQFF
V: TRBV2; J: TRBJ2-1; CDR3: CATMPGLTMNNEQFF
V: TRBV5-6; J: TRBJ2-7; CDR3: CASSPLDSSYEQYF
V: TRBV27; J: TRBJ1-4; CDR3: CASRAVGGGEKLFF
V: TRBV2; J: TRBJ2-3; CDR3: CASTSLAVRTDTQYF
V: TRBV10-3; J: TRBJ2-3; CDR3: CAISGLGWTQYF
V: TRBV19; J: TRBJ2-7; CDR3: CASRSPKQGSYEQYF
V: TRBV19; J: TRBJ1-2; CDR3: CASNEDRDRGYTF
V: TRBV7-3; J: TRBJ2-3; CDR3: CASSLTPSTDTQYF
V: TRBV19; J: TRBJ2-5; CDR3: CASSTMTSGGLRGETQYF
V: TRBV2; J: TRBJ2-3; CDR3: CASRLQPNTDTQYF
V: TRBV7-9; J: TRBJ1-5; CDR3: CASSSSHSNQPQHF
V: TRBV7-2; J: TRBJ2-5; CDR3: CASSLVRETQYF
V: TRBV6-6; J: TRBJ1-1; CDR3: CASSYGTHREAFF
V: TRBV2; J: TRBJ2-2; CDR3: CASSQILAVNTGELFF
V: TRBV30; J: TRBJ2-2; CDR3: CAWSANIYTGELFF
V: TRBV3-1/TRBV3-2; J: TRBJ1-5; CDR3: CASSQDGGPQPQHF
V: TRBV7-9; J: TRBJ2-2; CDR3: CASSFWPNGGTGELFF
V: TRBV3-1/TRBV3-2; J: TRBJ2-1; CDR3: CASSQARTSGKDEQFF
V: TRBV19; J: TRBJ1-3; CDR3: CASSTRIKDRAGSSGNTIYF
V: TRBV12-5; J: TRBJ2-5; CDR3: CASGPRTQETQYF
V: TRBV29-1; J: TRBJ1-2; CDR3: CSVDRQGVGYGYTF
V: TRBV6-5; J: TRBJ2-7; CDR3: CASSYSGTSGDYEQYF
V: TRBV6-5; J: TRBJ1-1; CDR3: CASSYGLTVNTEAFF
V: TRBV6-5; J: TRBJ2-5; CDR3: CASSIEGPQTQYF
V: TRBV7-9; J: TRBJ1-3; CDR3: CASSRTGNSGNTIYF
V: TRBV9; J: TRBJ2-6; CDR3: CAKGALWDGTCGANVLTF
V: TRBV19; J: TRBJ1-5; CDR3: CASSLFRSVQGYQPQHF
V: TRBV5-1; J: TRBJ1-6; CDR3: CASSSLPPGAGDYNSPLHF
V: TRBV2; J: TRBJ1-2; CDR3: CASLPVITLYGYTF
V: TRBV27; J: TRBJ2-2; CDR3: CASSAYLDRVNTGELFF
V: TRBV19; J: TRBJ2-5; CDR3: CASSGGLAGEETQYF
V: TRBV30; J: TRBJ2-1; CDR3: CAWSVGSGAYNEQFF
V: TRBV19; J: TRBJ1-2; CDR3: CASSRRGTGFGYTF
V: TRBV21-1; J: TRBJ2-7; CDR3: CASSKKCSGRSSYEQYF
V: TRBV19; J: TRBJ2-1; CDR3: CASSIGLESSEQFF
V: TRBV19; J: TRBJ2-7; CDR3: CASTHQAGADTTYEQYF
V: TRBV2; J: TRBJ1-6; CDR3: CASRGQVTSPLHF